This T cell receptor (beta chain) emerged from a study of tumor and adjacent non-tumor tissue in lung cancer. Across the study: Stage I to III disease affected over nine men and several women aged roughly 30 to 80.

A modified ARM-PCR protocol with three rounds of nested PCR amplified TCRbeta. TCRdb reanalysed the multiplex PCR reads using MiXCR and keeps one entry per CDR3 protein. The data contain approximately 100,000 distinct CDR3 sequences, around three fifths of them singletons. Findings and limits, study-wide: TCR diversity was significantly greater in tumor than normal lung tissue.

As regards this clonotype: The antigen remains unidentified. A read error may explain this, as a much larger clone is one base away.

This CDR3 is 15 amino acids long. CDR1 and CDR2 (germline): DFQATT, SNEGSKA (reference sequence). Trimming cost V 3 bases and J 0 bases, with 13 bases left between them. The template was RNA from unsorted bulk tissue. More than 3 cm separated this lung sample from the edge of the tumor. Sequencing was performed on distant non-tumor lung tissue. This receptor was taken from a man aged 25-40 years with non-small cell lung cancer. V usage is TRBV20-1 and J usage is TRBJ2-3, with D possibly matching TRBD2 (6 bases). CDR3 loop: CSARLSGASTDTQYF. The CDR3 DNA reads TGCAGTGCTAGGCTATCGGGAGCTAGCACAGATACGCAGTATTTT.